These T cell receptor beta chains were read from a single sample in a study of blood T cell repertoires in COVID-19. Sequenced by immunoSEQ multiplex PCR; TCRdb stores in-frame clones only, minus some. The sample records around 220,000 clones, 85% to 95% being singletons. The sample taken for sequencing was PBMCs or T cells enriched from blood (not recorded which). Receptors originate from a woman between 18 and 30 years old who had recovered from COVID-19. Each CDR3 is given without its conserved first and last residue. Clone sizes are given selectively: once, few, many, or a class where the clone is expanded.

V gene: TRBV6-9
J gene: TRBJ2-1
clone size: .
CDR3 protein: ASSWGDSYNEQF

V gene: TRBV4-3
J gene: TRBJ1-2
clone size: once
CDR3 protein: ASSQEGLNYGYT

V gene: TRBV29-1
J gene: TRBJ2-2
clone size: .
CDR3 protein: SGRLAGGSQAGELF

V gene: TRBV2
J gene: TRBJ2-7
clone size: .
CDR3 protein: ASSPMTSGRPYEQY

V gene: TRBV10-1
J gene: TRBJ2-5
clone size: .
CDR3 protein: ASSENRGLETQY

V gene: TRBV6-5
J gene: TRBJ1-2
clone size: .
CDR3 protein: ASSYGGYGYT

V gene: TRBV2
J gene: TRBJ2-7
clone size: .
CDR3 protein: ASSGDRARVYEQY

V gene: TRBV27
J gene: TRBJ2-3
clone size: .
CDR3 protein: ASSLYLGTTDTQY

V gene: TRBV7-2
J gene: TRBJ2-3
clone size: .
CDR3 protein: ASSLTSGGADTQY

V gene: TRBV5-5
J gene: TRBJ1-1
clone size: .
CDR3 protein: ASSFSVNTEAF

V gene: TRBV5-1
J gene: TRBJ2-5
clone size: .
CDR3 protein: ASRPGLGRETQY

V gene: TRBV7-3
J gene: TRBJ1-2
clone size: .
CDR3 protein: ASSPDRNYGYT

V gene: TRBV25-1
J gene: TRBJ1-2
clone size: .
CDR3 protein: ASSDPGNPWGGYT

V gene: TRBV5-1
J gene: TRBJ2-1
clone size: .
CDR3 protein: ASSLGFGDNEQF

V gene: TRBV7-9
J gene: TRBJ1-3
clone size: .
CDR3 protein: ASSLNTGSGNTIY

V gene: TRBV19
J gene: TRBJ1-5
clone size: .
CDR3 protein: ASSTRQGWQPQH

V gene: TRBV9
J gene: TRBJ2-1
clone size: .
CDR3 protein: ASSAGQGVYNEQF

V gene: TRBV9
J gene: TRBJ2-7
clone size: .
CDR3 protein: ASSLGTGGYEQY

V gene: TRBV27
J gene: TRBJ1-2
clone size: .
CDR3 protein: ASSPTGDSYGYT

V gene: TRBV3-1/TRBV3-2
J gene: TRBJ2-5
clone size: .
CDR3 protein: ASSQDLGGFYETQY

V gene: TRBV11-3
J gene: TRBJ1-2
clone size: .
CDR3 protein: ASSSSRRGLSYGYT

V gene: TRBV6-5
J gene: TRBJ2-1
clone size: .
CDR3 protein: ASRGGPRVQF

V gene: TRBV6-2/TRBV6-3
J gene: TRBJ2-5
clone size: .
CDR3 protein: ASSRGLASRETQY

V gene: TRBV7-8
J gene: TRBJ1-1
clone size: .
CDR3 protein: ASSWTGGTTEAF

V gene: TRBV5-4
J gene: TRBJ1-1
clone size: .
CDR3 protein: ASSLGGRWRGENTEAF

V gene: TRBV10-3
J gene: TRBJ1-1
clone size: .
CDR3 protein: AISPDRDTEAF

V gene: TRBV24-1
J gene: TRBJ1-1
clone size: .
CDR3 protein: ATSDTSTGEAF

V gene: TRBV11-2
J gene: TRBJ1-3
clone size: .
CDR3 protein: ASSLGSVDTIY

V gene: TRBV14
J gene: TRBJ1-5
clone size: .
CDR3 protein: ASSLIAGEPQH

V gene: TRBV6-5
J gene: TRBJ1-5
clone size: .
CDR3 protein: ASSPNRAQPQH

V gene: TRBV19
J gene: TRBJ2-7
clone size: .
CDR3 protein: ASSIAEDRGLN

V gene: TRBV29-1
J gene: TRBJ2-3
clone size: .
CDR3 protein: SVESDTQY

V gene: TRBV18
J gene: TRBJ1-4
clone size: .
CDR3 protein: ASSPGDRSNNEKLF